This T cell receptor (beta chain) emerged from a study of cytomegalovirus exposure and HLA in healthy donors. 60 Vbeta and 13 Jbeta primers were used in PCR. The data were produced by immunoSEQ multiplex PCR, yet TCRdb's version contains in-frame clones alone and is incomplete. The sample carries around 140,000 clones, 55% to 80% recorded once. Trimming pared 0 bases from V and 4 bases from J, leaving 7 bases between. CDR3 length equals 14 residues. Germline V gene data show CDR1 as LNHNV and CDR2 as YYDKDF (reference sequence). This clone was seen a single time. J is TRBJ1-5 and V is TRBV15; D unresolved. The sequence was collected from a woman aged 40 to 49 in good health and CMV-seronegative. The sequenced material came from PBMCs. The CDR3: CATSRDRFNQPQHF. CDR3 sequence (DNA): TGTGCCACCAGCAGAGATCGTTTTAATCAGCCCCAGCATTTT. Together with reference TRBV15 and TRBJ1-5, the CDR3 gives the full variable domain: DAMVIQNPRYQVTQFGKPVTLSCSQTLNHNVMYWYQQKSSQAPKLLFHYYDKDFNNEADTPDNFQSRRPNTSFCFLDIRSPGLGDTAMYLCATSRDRFNQPQHFGDGTRLSIL.